This passage covers 20 T cell receptor beta chains from one sample sequenced in a study of cytomegalovirus exposure and HLA in healthy donors. Amplification used 60 Vbeta primers and 13 Jbeta primers. TCRdb's copy holds only in-frame clones and misses some; the assay was immunoSEQ multiplex PCR. The repertoire holds about 78,000 clones, 75% to 85% seen once, with roughly 32% in the top ten. The sequenced sample consisted of PBMCs. Receptors originate from a man aged 50 to 60 in good health and CMV-seropositive.

In this sample, this clone turned up a few times. The chain uses TRBV7-9 and TRBJ2-3, with D possibly matching TRBD2 (5 bases). Trimming removed 9 bases at V and 4 bases at J, with 17 bases between. This CDR3 has 14 residues. Per germline, CDR1 SEHNR and CDR2 FQNEAQ (reference sequence). The CDR3: CAREAVSGADTQYF. Here the CDR3 DNA reads TGTGCCAGGGAGGCGGTGTCTGGCGCAGATACGCAGTATTTT.

This clone was seen more than once but under ten times. Since a much larger clone is just one base distant, this may be a read error. The V call is TRBV4-1, the J call TRBJ2-7; 9 bases are shared with TRBD2. The CDR3 extends over 12 amino acids. Germline V gives CDR1 MGHRA, CDR2 YSYEKL. The CDR3 DNA is TGTGCCAGCAGCCCCCGGACTAGCGTGCCGTACTTC. As protein: CASSPRTSVPYF.

The rearrangement joins TRBV30 to TRBJ2-5; 7 nucleotides align to TRBD1. Trimming took 1 base from V and 4 from J; bases not matched to a gene: 3. Germline CDR1 GTSNPN, CDR2 SVGIG (reference sequence). The CDR3 is made up of 13 amino acids. The CDR3 sequence is CAWSGQGSETQYF. The CDR3 DNA sequence: TGTGCCTGGAGTGGACAGGGTTCAGAGACCCAGTACTTC.

J is TRBJ2-7 and V is TRBV21-1; the table's D gene call, TRBD1, was not cross checked with the DNA. TRBV21-1 has pseudogene status. The CDR3 is made up of 13 amino acids. CDR3 nucleotides: TGTGCCAGCAACGGACAGATGGGCTACGAGCAGTACTTC. Translation gives CASNGQMGYEQYF.

This rearrangement joins TRBV25-1 to TRBJ1-2, with TRBD1 identical over 7 bases. The germline V gene encodes CDR1 MGHDK and CDR2 SYGVNS. The CDR3 is 14 residues long. After removal of 3 bases from V and 7 bases from J, the junction contained 8 bases not matched to a gene. Written as DNA, the CDR3 is TGTGCCAGCAGTGATCCCACAGGGGAGGTTGGCTACACCTTC. This codes for CASSDPTGEVGYTF.

The chain has TRBV12-5 and TRBJ1-6; D ambiguous. Deletions cut 3 bases from V and 14 bases from J, with 23 bases between. Germline CDR1 reads LGHNT; CDR2 reads FRNRAP. The CDR3 runs 16 residues. Here the CDR3 DNA reads TGTGCTAGTGGTTTCAACACTCGACGATTCGACTCTACCCTCCACTTT. The encoded protein is CASGFNTRRFDSTLHF.

The sample holds one count of this clone. The chain links TRBV27 to TRBJ2-7; TRBD2 aligns across 9 bases. J lost 3 bases, V lost 8 bases, and 5 bases had no gene match. This CDR3 has 13 amino acids. The germline gives CDR1 MNHEY, CDR2 SMNVEV (reference sequence). DNA for the CDR3: TGTGCCAGCGGGCTGCGGGAGGGCTACGAGCAGTACTTC. This codes for CASGLREGYEQYF.

The chain has TRBV7-3 and TRBJ2-3, with no clear D. The V gene's germline CDR1 is SGHTA and CDR2 FQGTGA. Trimming shortened V by 10 bases and J by 2 bases, and 16 bases separated the two germline ends. There are 14 residues in the CDR3. The chain's CDR3 is CANSQPGVTDTQYF. The CDR3 DNA is TGTGCCAACTCACAGCCCGGTGTCACAGATACGCAGTATTTT.

This sequence joins TRBV6-6 and TRBJ1-1; D uncertain. V was shortened by 6 bases and J by 2 bases, with 7 bases between the two germline ends. This CDR3 contains 12 residues. Per germline, CDR1 MNHNY and CDR2 SVGAGI (reference sequence). The CDR3 region has the DNA TGTGCCAGCAGCCCAACAAACACTGAAGCTTTCTTT. This encodes CASSPTNTEAFF.

On this clone itself: The junction differs from germline at one of its ends, possibly a read error. This chain joins TRBV7-9 and TRBJ2-2; 8 nucleotides match TRBD1. CDR3 length equals 16 residues. Germline V gives CDR1 SEHNR, CDR2 FQNEAQ (reference sequence). The CDR3 nucleotides are TGTTCCAGCAGCTTAGGGCAGGGGGCTGGAGCCGGGGAGCTGTTTTTT. Protein product: CSSSLGQGAGAGELFF.

The chain carries TRBV2 and TRBJ1-2; D is ambiguous. Trimming removed 2 bases at V and 4 bases at J, with 2 bases between. The CDR3 runs to 11 residues. Germline-derived CDR1 and CDR2 are SNHLY and FYNNEI. CDR3 in amino acids: CASSELYGYTF. The DNA of the CDR3 is TGTGCCAGCAGTGAACTCTATGGCTACACCTTC.

This clone came up a few times. The chain joins TRBV27 to TRBJ2-6; TRBD1 matches at 10 bases. V lost 8 bases, J lost 2 bases, and 6 bases stayed unmatched. The CDR3 extends over 16 amino acids. From germline, CDR1 is MNHEY and CDR2 SMNVEV (reference sequence). CDR3 region: CASRWTGGAGANVLTF. CDR3 in DNA: TGTGCCAGCCGATGGACAGGGGGAGCTGGGGCCAACGTCCTGACTTTC. Looking up the rest from reference TRBV27 and TRBJ2-6 gives the full variable domain: EAQVTQNPRYLITVTGKKLTVTCSQNMNHEYMSWYRQDPGLGLRQIYYSMNVEVTDKGDVPEGYKVSRKEKRNFPLILESPSPNQTSLYFCASRWTGGAGANVLTFGAGSRLTVL.

This chain uses TRBV5-5 with TRBJ1-2; D gene ambiguous. Trimming took off 0 bases at V and 6 bases at J, with 12 bases between the two ends. The CDR3 runs to 14 residues. CDR1 and CDR2 (germline): SGHKS, YYEKEE (reference sequence). CDR3 sequence: CASSLVVTPDGYTF. For the CDR3, the DNA is TGTGCCAGCAGCTTGGTTGTGACACCAGATGGCTACACCTTC.

The chain links TRBV16 to TRBJ2-1, with D possibly matching TRBD2 (6 bases). The CDR3 has 16 residues. V dropped 5 bases and J dropped 4 bases, with 18 bases sitting between them. Germline CDR1 is KGHSY and CDR2 is FQNENV. DNA of the CDR3: TGTGCCAGCAGCGGGGCTTGGCCTAGCGCTTACAATGAGCAGTTCTTC. Translation: CASSGAWPSAYNEQFF.

This clone was seen a handful of times. The chain is built from TRBV10-1 and TRBJ2-7; TRBD1 agrees at 7 bases. V dropped 3 bases and J dropped 1; count of bases not matched to a gene: 18. CDR1 is WNHNN and CDR2 is SYGVQD in the germline V gene (reference sequence). The CDR3 contains 19 residues. CDR3 nucleotides: TGCGCCAGCAGTGATTCGCTTTGGACAGGACCTTCCCGATCCTACGAGCAGTACTTC. It yields the protein CASSDSLWTGPSRSYEQYF.

The chain has TRBV30 and TRBJ2-1; 7 positions match TRBD2. V trimming: 3 bases; J trimming: 10 bases; junction bases outside the gene matches: 3. This CDR3 has 11 residues. Germline V gene lookup returns CDR1 GTSNPN and CDR2 SVGIG (reference sequence). CDR3 bases: TGTGCCTGGAGGGGACTAACGGAGCAGTTCTTC. Amino acid sequence: CAWRGLTEQFF.

The chain couples TRBV30 to TRBJ2-2; D uncertain. The V end was cut by 0 bases, the J end by 7 bases, with 12 bases between. Germline V gene sequence: CDR1 GTSNPN, CDR2 SVGIG (reference sequence). The CDR3 runs 14 residues. CDR3 region: CAWSVPVAYGELFF. DNA for the CDR3: TGTGCCTGGAGTGTTCCGGTCGCCTACGGGGAGCTGTTTTTT.

This chain uses TRBV5-6 with TRBJ2-6; D might be TRBD1 (6 bases). Trimming took 5 bases from V and 4 from J, leaving 16 bases between them. CDR3 size: 16 residues. Germline V gene lookup returns CDR1 SGHDT and CDR2 YYEEEE. The CDR3 reads CASSFQGYAGANVLTF. The CDR3 bases are TGTGCCAGCAGTTTTCAGGGGTACGCAGGGGCCAACGTCCTGACTTTC.

The genes are TRBV5-6 and TRBJ2-5; D is unclear. The ends were cut back, 7 bases at V and 5 bases at J, with 18 bases in the middle. CDR3 length equals 14 residues. Germline CDR1 and CDR2: SGHDT and YYEEEE. CDR3 sequence reads: CASLSQASVETQYF. CDR3 nucleotide sequence: TGTGCCAGCCTTAGTCAGGCTTCTGTGGAGACCCAGTACTTC. Full variable domain (rest looked up from reference TRBV5-6 and TRBJ2-5): DAGVTQSPTHLIKTRGQQVTLRCSPKSGHDTVSWYQQALGQGPQFIFQYYEEEERQRGNFPDRFSGHQFPNYSSELNVNALLLGDSALYLCASLSQASVETQYFGPGTRLLVL.

V gene TRBV4-3 combines with J gene TRBJ2-7; the D gene is possibly TRBD2 (5 bases). CDR1 and CDR2 from the germline V gene are LGHNA and YSLEER. The CDR3 is 14 residues long. V gave up 1 base and J gave up 0 bases, with 7 bases separating them. CDR3 nucleotides: TGCGCCAGCAGCCAAGGAGGGAGCTCCTACGAGCAGTACTTC. It specifies CASSQGGSSYEQYF.